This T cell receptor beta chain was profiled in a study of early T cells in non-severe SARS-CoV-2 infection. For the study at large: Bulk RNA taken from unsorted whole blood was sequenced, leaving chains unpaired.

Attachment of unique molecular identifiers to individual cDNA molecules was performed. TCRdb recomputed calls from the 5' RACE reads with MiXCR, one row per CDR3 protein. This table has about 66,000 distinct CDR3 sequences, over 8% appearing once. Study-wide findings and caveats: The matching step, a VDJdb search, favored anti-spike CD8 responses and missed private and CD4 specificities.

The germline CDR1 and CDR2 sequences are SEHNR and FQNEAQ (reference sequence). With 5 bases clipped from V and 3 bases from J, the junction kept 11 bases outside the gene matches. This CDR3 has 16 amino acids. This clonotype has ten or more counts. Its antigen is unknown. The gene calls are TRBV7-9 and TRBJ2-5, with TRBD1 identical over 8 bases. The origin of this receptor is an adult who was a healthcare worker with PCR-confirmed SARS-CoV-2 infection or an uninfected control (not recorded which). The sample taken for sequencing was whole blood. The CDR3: CASSLGTGSGEETQYF. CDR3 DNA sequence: TGTGCCAGCAGCCTAGGGACAGGATCGGGCGAAGAGACCCAGTACTTC.